This T cell receptor (beta chain) was found in a study of T cell responses to AZD1222 COVID-19 vaccine. Study results and caveats: Unmutated variant regions reportedly attract nearly half of all spike-specific TCRs. Among vaccine-associated CD4 TCRs, coverage spanned spike, with dominance at 160-218 and 743-854.

Profiled with immunoSEQ multiplex PCR; TCRdb holds only in-frame clones, not every one. The sample includes over 90,000 clones, 80% to 95% seen only once; the top ten take roughly 3.1%. Regarding this clone: Its matching antigen is unknown.

CDR3 length: 13 amino acids. The ends were cut back, 2 bases at V and 4 bases at J, with 6 bases in the middle. Per germline, CDR1 MDHEN and CDR2 SYDVKM. This TCR was sampled from an adult who received the AZD1222 COVID-19 vaccine. Here the sequenced sample was peripheral blood, taken 28 days after the second AZD1222 dose. This chain links TRBV28 with TRBJ1-5; D remains ambiguous. The CDR3 reads CASSLVGNQPQHF. CDR3 sequence (DNA): TGTGCCAGCAGTTTAGTAGGGAATCAGCCCCAGCATTTT.